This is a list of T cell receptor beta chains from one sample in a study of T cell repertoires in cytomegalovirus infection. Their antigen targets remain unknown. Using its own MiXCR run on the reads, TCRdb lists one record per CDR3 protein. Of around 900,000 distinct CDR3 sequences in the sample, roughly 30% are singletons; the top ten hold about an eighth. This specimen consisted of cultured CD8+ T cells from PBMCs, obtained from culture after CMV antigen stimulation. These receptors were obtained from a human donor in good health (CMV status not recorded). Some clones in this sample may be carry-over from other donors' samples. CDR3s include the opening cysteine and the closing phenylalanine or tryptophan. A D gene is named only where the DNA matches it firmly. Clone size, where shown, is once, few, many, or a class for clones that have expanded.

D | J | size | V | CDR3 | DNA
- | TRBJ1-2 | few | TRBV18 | CASSPLEDLNYGYTF | TGTGCCAGCTCACCATTAGAGGACCTGAACTATGGCTACACCTTC
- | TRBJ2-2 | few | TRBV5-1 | CASSFTGSAGELFF | TGCGCCAGCAGCTTCACCGGTTCGGCTGGGGAGCTGTTTTTT
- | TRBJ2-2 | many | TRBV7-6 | CASSLFFANTGELFF | TGTGCCAGCAGCTTATTTTTCGCGAACACCGGGGAGCTGTTTTTT
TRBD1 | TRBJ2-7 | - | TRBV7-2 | CASSQTTGLEQYF | TGTGCCAGCAGCCAGACGACAGGGCTGGAGCAGTACTTC
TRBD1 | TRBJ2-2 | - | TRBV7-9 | CASSSWDRSNTGELFF | TGTGCCAGCAGCTCATGGGACAGATCGAACACCGGGGAGCTGTTTTTT
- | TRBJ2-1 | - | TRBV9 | CASSVDGRVLDEQFF | TGTGCCAGCAGCGTAGACGGAAGAGTACTGGATGAGCAGTTCTTC
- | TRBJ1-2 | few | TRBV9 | CASSVRQNYGYTF | TGTGCCAGCAGCGTACGGCAGAACTATGGCTACACCTTC
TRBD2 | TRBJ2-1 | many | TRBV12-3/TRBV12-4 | CASSLRSGGLNNEQFF | TGTGCCAGCAGCCTTCGCAGCGGGGGGCTAAACAATGAGCAGTTCTTC
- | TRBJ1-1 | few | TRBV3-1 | CASSQGTVETAFF | TGTGCCAGCAGCCAAGGGACAGTAGAAACGGCTTTCTTT
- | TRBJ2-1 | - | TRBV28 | CASSFPPFQGLSEQFF | TGTGCCAGCAGTTTCCCCCCGTTCCAGGGGTTGAGTGAGCAGTTCTTC
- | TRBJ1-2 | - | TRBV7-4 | CASSNSTGHFNYGYTF | TGTGCCAGCAGCAACAGCACGGGACATTTCAACTATGGCTACACCTTC
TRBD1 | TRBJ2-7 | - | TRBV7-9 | CASSFSGGPRYEQYF | TGTGCCAGCAGCTTTTCAGGGGGACCACGCTACGAGCAGTACTTC
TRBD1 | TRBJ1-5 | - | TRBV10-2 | CASGDRGLYSNQPQHF | TGCGCCAGCGGGGACAGGGGGCTTTATAGCAATCAGCCCCAGCATTTT
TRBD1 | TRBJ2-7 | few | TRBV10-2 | CASRNRDRALSPAYEQYF | TGCGCCAGCAGAAACCGGGACAGGGCACTTTCTCCCGCCTACGAGCAGTACTTC
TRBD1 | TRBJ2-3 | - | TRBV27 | CASSRQGPDTQYF | TGTGCCAGCAGTAGACAGGGCCCAGATACGCAGTATTTT
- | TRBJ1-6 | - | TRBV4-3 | CASSRDKGIYSPLHF | TGCGCCAGCAGCCGAGACAAGGGGATCTATTCACCCCTCCACTTT
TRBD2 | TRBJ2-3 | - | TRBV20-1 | CSARPGLAVFTDTQYF | TGCAGTGCTAGACCAGGACTAGCGGTCTTCACAGATACGCAGTATTTT
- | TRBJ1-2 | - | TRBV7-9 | CASSLETGVAYGYTF | TGTGCCAGCAGCTTAGAAACGGGGGTCGCCTATGGCTACACCTTC
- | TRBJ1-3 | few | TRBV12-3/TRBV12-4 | CASSPDDWWNTIYF | TGTGCCAGCAGTCCGGACGATTGGTGGAACACCATATATTTT
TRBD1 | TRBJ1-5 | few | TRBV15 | CATSSRDRLSQPQHF | TGTGCCACCAGCAGCCGGGACAGGCTTTCTCAGCCCCAGCATTTT
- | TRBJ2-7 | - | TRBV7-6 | CASSQSTCEQYF | TGTGCCAGCAGCCAATCTACCTGCGAGCAGTACTTC
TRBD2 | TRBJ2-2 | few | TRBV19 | CASIGPASGFNTGELFF | TGTGCCAGTATCGGCCCGGCTAGCGGCTTTAACACCGGGGAGCTGTTTTTT
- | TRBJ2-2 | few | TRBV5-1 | CASSPSTGSYTGELFF | TGCGCCAGCAGCCCTTCCACGGGGTCCTACACCGGGGAGCTGTTTTTT
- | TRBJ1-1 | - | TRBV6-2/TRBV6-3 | CVSTPDGIKWVNTEAFF | TGTGTCAGCACCCCCGACGGGATTAAGTGGGTCAACACTGAAGCTTTCTTT
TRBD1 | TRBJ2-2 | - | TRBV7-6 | CASAGPGGVVTGELFF | TGTGCCAGCGCAGGACCAGGGGGCGTCGTCACCGGGGAGCTGTTTTTT
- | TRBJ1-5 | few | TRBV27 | CASSPLPFSNQPQHF | TGTGCCAGCAGTCCGCTCCCATTTAGCAATCAGCCCCAGCATTTT
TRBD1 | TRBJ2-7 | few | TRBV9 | CASSTWDRGYEQYF | TGTGCCAGCAGCACATGGGACAGGGGGTACGAGCAGTACTTC
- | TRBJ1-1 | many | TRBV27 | CASSLLGNTEAFF | TGTGCCAGCAGTTTACTGGGGAACACTGAAGCTTTCTTT
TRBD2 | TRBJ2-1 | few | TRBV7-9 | CASSDPVASGGSYNEQFF | TGTGCCAGCAGCGACCCGGTGGCTAGCGGGGGCTCCTACAATGAGCAGTTCTTC
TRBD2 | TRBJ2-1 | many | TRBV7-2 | CASSHLAGVHNEQFF | TGTGCCAGCAGCCACCTAGCGGGGGTACACAATGAGCAGTTCTTC
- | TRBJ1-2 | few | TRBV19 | CASSIIVRQDNNYGYTF | TGTGCCAGTAGTATTATAGTGCGGCAGGATAACAACTATGGCTACACCTTC
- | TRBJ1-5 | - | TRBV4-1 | CASSLGAFGQPQHF | TGCGCCAGCAGCTTAGGGGCTTTCGGACAGCCCCAGCATTTT
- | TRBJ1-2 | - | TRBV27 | CASSPRTDYYGYTF | TGTGCCAGCAGTCCCCGGACAGACTACTATGGCTACACCTTC
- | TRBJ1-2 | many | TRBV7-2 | CASSFGWEGYTF | TGTGCCAGCAGCTTCGGTTGGGAAGGCTACACCTTC
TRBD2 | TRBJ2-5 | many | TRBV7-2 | CASSLNGGLWETQYF | TGTGCCAGCAGCTTAAACGGGGGGTTGTGGGAGACCCAGTACTTC
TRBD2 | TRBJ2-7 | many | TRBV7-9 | CASSLYPPSGGYASYEQYF | TGTGCCAGCAGCTTATACCCCCCAAGCGGGGGGTATGCCTCCTACGAGCAGTACTTC
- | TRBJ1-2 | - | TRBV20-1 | CSAVHDGYTF | TGCAGTGCTGTACACGATGGCTACACCTTC
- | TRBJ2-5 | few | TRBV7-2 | CASSLNRVQETQYF | TGTGCCAGCAGCCTGAACAGGGTACAAGAGACCCAGTACTTC
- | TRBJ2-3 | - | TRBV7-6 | CASSSRDLIQYF | TGTGCCAGCAGCTCAAGGGACCTCATCCAGTATTTT
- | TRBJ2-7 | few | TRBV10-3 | CAISESGYEQYF | TGTGCCATCAGTGAGTCAGGATACGAGCAGTACTTC
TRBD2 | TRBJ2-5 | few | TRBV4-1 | CASSHPSAGGLETQYF | TGCGCCAGCAGCCATCCATCCGCGGGGGGGCTGGAGACCCAGTACTTC
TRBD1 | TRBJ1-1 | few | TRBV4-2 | CASSQPGQDHTEAFF | TGTGCCAGCAGCCAACCGGGACAGGACCACACTGAAGCTTTCTTT
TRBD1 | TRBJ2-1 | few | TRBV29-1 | CSVRTGYNEQFF | TGCAGCGTTCGGACAGGGTACAATGAGCAGTTCTTC
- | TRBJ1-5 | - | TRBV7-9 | CASSLPTVGEVANQPQHF | TGTGCCAGCAGCTTACCGACGGTAGGGGAGGTGGCAAATCAGCCCCAGCATTTT
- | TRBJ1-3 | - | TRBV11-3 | CASSFRATSGNTIYF | TGTGCCAGCAGCTTCAGGGCCACCTCTGGAAACACCATATATTTT
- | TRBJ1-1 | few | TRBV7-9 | CASSLKSGDEAFF | TGTGCCAGCAGCTTAAAGTCCGGGGATGAAGCTTTCTTT
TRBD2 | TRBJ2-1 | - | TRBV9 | CASSMGLAGGQAYNEQFF | TGTGCCAGCAGCATGGGACTAGCGGGGGGGCAGGCCTACAATGAGCAGTTCTTC
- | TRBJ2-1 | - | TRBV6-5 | CATSHFWTDYNEQFF | TGTGCCACCTCCCATTTTTGGACAGACTACAATGAGCAGTTCTTC
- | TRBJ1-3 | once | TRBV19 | CASTTAFNTIYF | TGTGCCAGTACCACGGCGTTTAACACCATATATTTT
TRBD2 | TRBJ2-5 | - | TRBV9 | CASSVDGGGARETQYF | TGTGCCAGCAGCGTAGATGGCGGGGGGGCAAGGGAGACCCAGTACTTC
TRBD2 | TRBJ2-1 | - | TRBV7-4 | CASEQSGGPSYNEQFF | TGTGCCAGCGAACAAAGCGGGGGGCCCTCCTACAATGAGCAGTTCTTC